This paragraph reports one T cell receptor (beta chain). What it binds is unknown. The data were obtained in a study of T-cell memory formation after mild COVID-19. Across the study: Clustering of TCRs was largely donor specific.

Employing constant-segment primers, 5'RACE generated TCR alpha and TCR beta cDNA libraries bearing sample barcodes and UMIs. MiXCR, run by TCRdb on the 5' RACE reads, gives a single entry per CDR3 protein. The sample consists of around 390,000 distinct CDR3 sequences, 15% to 20% of them appearing once. Trimming pared 5 bases from V and 6 bases from J, leaving 15 bases between. The germline CDR1 and CDR2 sequences are MNHEY and SVGEGT. CDR3 length: 14 residues. Whole-study results and caveats: The CD4+ clones that contracted clustered mainly within CM and EM, and the CD8+ clones concentrated in EMRA.

This chain uses TRBV6-2 or TRBV6-3 with TRBJ2-3; D might be TRBD1 (5 bases). The receptor's source is a man aged 18 to 29 who had mild COVID-19 (a few samples of this study predate the infection). Cell type and time point are not known. Sequencing used PBMCs or a T cell subset sorted from them (not recorded which). The CDR3 coding sequence is TGTGCCAGCAGTAGCCCCGCCAGGGTGGATACGCAGTATTTT. Amino acid sequence: CASSSPARVDTQYF.